These 16 T cell receptor beta chains originate from one sample sequenced in a study of blood T cell repertoires in COVID-19. Assay used: immunoSEQ multiplex PCR; TCRdb lists only in-frame clones, some missing. Of 86,000 or so clones listed, roughly 91% were seen once; the top ten hold 1.9%. Material: peripheral blood. These receptors were taken from a woman aged 45-65 years in a cohort sampled during active COVID-19.

The chain links TRBV18 to TRBJ2-2; TRBD1 is a possible D gene (5 bases). The CDR3 length is 14 residues. The V and J ends lost 3 bases and 1 base respectively, with 6 bases between them. Germline-derived CDR1 and CDR2 are KGHSH and LQKENI. CDR3 DNA sequence: TGTGCCAGCTCACCTACAGGGAACACCGGGGAGCTGTTTTTT. Translation gives CASSPTGNTGELFF.

This clone was recorded only once. The V and J genes are TRBV27 and TRBJ2-4; tentative D call: TRBD2 (5 bases). Between the trimmed V and J ends, which lost 1 base and 2 bases, there was a span of 9 bases. The CDR3 loop spans 15 amino acids. Germline values: CDR1 MNHEY, CDR2 SMNVEV (reference sequence). The CDR3 DNA follows: TGTGCCAGCAGTTTATTAACCGGGACCAAAAACATTCAGTACTTC. The encoded protein is CASSLLTGTKNIQYF.

The chain employs TRBV5-8 and TRBJ1-2; D is possibly TRBD1 (6 bases). Per germline, CDR1 SGHTS and CDR2 YDEGEE. The V and J ends lost 4 bases and 4 bases respectively, with 17 bases between them. This CDR3 is 15 amino acids long. The CDR3 nucleotides are TGTGCCAGCAGCGAGGGGGGGGCAGCGTTCTATGGCTACACCTTC. Encoded protein: CASSEGGAAFYGYTF.

V is TRBV28 and J is TRBJ2-4, with D possibly being TRBD1 (6 bases). The CDR3 contains 15 residues. Trimming shortened V by 5 bases and J by 6 bases, and 17 bases separated the two germline ends. The V gene's germline CDR1 is MDHEN and CDR2 SYDVKM. The CDR3 sequence: CASSPTGSRGNIQYF. The CDR3 nucleotides read TGTGCCAGCAGTCCGACAGGATCCCGAGGAAACATTCAGTACTTC.

This clone was detected only once. The chain carries TRBV12-3 or TRBV12-4 and TRBJ1-2; TRBD1 agrees at 7 bases. V shed 7 bases and J 3 bases; nucleotides not matched to a gene: 5. The CDR3 runs to 13 residues. Here the CDR3 DNA reads TGTGCCAGCACCCGAGACAGGGACTATGGCTACACCTTC. As protein: CASTRDRDYGYTF.

The chain couples TRBV9 to TRBJ2-7, with D possibly matching TRBD1 (6 bases). V lost 3 bases and J lost 0, with 10 bases in between. Germline CDR1 is SGDLS and CDR2 is YYNGEE. The CDR3 has 14 residues. The CDR3 DNA is TGTGCCAGCAGCGCGGGACACCGCTCCTACGAGCAGTACTTC. This encodes CASSAGHRSYEQYF.

This clone came up once. The chain is built from TRBV19 and TRBJ2-6; 8 bases align to TRBD1. The germline V gene has CDR1 LNHDA and CDR2 SQIVND (reference sequence). J was trimmed by 3 bases and V by 4 bases; bases with no gene match: 14. This CDR3 spans 19 amino acids. The CDR3 DNA reads TGTGCCAGTAGTACCCGACCGGGCAGGGGGCCTTTTGGGGCCAACGTCCTGACTTTC. Translating it yields CASSTRPGRGPFGANVLTF.

The chain links TRBV28 to TRBJ2-7; 9 bases align to TRBD2. Germline CDR1 MDHEN, CDR2 SYDVKM. The V gene end was trimmed by 3 bases and the J gene end by 3 bases; junction bases not matched to a gene: 3. The CDR3 consists of 14 residues. The CDR3 sequence is CASSFLAGIYEQYF. The CDR3 DNA reads as TGTGCCAGCAGTTTTCTAGCGGGGATCTACGAGCAGTACTTC.

The chain is built from TRBV5-1 and TRBJ1-6; weak D call: TRBD1 (5 bases). The CDR3 is made up of 15 amino acids. Germline V CDR1 and CDR2: SGHRS, YFSETQ. Trimming removed 6 bases from V and 6 bases from J, with 16 bases in between. CDR3 sequence: CASNDGQGGNSPLHF. The CDR3 DNA is TGCGCCAGCAACGATGGGCAGGGTGGTAATTCACCCCTCCACTTT.

The chain uses TRBV7-9 and TRBJ2-1; no clear D. Germline CDR1 reads SEHNR; CDR2 reads FQNEAQ (reference sequence). V shed 5 bases and J shed 5 bases, with 16 bases lying between them. The CDR3 totals 15 residues. The CDR3 nucleotides are TGTGCCAGCAGCGATAGCCTAACCAGAAACAATGAGCAGTTCTTC. This encodes CASSDSLTRNNEQFF.

The chain uses TRBV6-4 and TRBJ1-6, with D possibly matching TRBD1 (5 bases). This CDR3 is built from 16 residues. From germline, CDR1 is MRHNA and CDR2 SNTAGT. Trimming pared 5 bases from V and 4 bases from J, leaving 15 bases between. CDR3 bases: TGTGCCAGCAGTACCTCAGGGTCCAAATATAATTCACCCCTCCACTTT. It yields the protein CASSTSGSKYNSPLHF.

Remarks on this clone: Other DNA sequences in the sample encode the same CDR3. The V and J genes are TRBV7-8 and TRBJ2-7; D remains ambiguous. Germline loops: CDR1 SGHVS, CDR2 FQNEAQ. V lost 0 bases, J lost 4 bases, and 4 bases lay in between. The CDR3 sequence is 12 residues long. Here the CDR3 reads CASSLARYEQYF. The CDR3 bases are TGTGCCAGCAGCTTAGCCAGATACGAGCAGTACTTC. Based on the CDR3 plus reference TRBV7-8 and TRBJ2-7, the full variable domain is GAGVSQSPRYKVAKRGQDVALRCDPISGHVSLFWYQQALGQGPEFLTYFQNEAQLDKSGLPSDRFFAERPEGSVSTLKIQRTQQEDSAVYLCASSLARYEQYFGPGTRLTVT.

This chain's CDR3 is CASSPRVKLGETQYF. The DNA of the CDR3 is TGTGCCAGCAGCCCCAGGGTGAAGTTGGGAGAGACCCAGTACTTC. The genes are TRBV6-4 and TRBJ2-5, with a tentative D call TRBD1 (5 bases). The germline V gene has CDR1 MRHNA and CDR2 SNTAGT. The CDR3 is 15 residues long. The V and J ends lost 6 bases and 4 bases respectively, with 18 bases between them.

This chain connects TRBV5-1 to TRBJ1-6; D ambiguous. The CDR3 loop spans 14 amino acids. The germline V gene encodes CDR1 SGHRS and CDR2 YFSETQ. The V and J ends lost 5 bases and 5 bases respectively, with 11 bases between them. This CDR3 reads CASRSTEDNSPLHF. In DNA form, the CDR3 reads TGCGCCAGCAGGTCTACGGAGGATAATTCACCCCTCCACTTT. Complete variable domain (other parts from reference TRBV5-1 and TRBJ1-6): KAGVTQTPRYLIKTRGQQVTLSCSPISGHRSVSWYQQTPGQGLQFLFEYFSETQRNKGNFPGRFSGRQFSNSRSEMNVSTLELGDSALYLCASRSTEDNSPLHFGNGTRLTVT.

In this sample, this clone turned up a few times. The chain has TRBV2 and TRBJ1-2, with D tentatively TRBD1 (6 bases). Between the trimmed V and J ends, which lost 7 bases and 6 bases, there was a span of 15 bases. Per the germline V gene, CDR1 is SNHLY and CDR2 is FYNNEI. This CDR3 has 13 residues. The CDR3 region has the DNA TGTGCCAGCACCCTGACAGGAGGTGATGGCTACACCTTC. It translates to CASTLTGGDGYTF.

This rearrangement joins TRBV7-2 to TRBJ1-2; no clear D gene. Germline V gene data show CDR1 as SGHTA and CDR2 as FQGNSA. Trimming shortened V by 1 base and J by 0 bases, and 12 bases separated the two germline ends. The CDR3 is 16 residues long. The CDR3 sequence: CASSLGGAGANYGYTF. DNA for the CDR3: TGTGCCAGCAGCTTAGGCGGCGCGGGAGCTAACTATGGCTACACCTTC.